This TCR beta chain was obtained from a study of shared clonotypes between healthy human individuals. Using immunoSEQ multiplex PCR, the repertoire was profiled, and TCRdb retains in-frame clones only, with some absent. The table has around 2.5 million clones, more than 85% seen once. This clone was detected only once. Sequencing used naive CD4+ T cells from PBMCs. Subset described: CD45RA+ positively selected. The sequence was obtained from a young man in good health. Some clones in this sample may be carry-over from other donors' samples.

The CDR3, as DNA: TGTGCCAGCGCTATCCGGGACAGGGGGCAAGATACGCAGTATTTT. Translated, it gives CASAIRDRGQDTQYF. The chain employs TRBV27 and TRBJ2-3; 12 nucleotides line up with TRBD1. The CDR3 has 15 residues. Germline V gene data show CDR1 as MNHEY and CDR2 as SMNVEV (reference sequence). Trimming at V came to 8 bases and at J to 5 bases, leaving 8 bases not matched to a gene.